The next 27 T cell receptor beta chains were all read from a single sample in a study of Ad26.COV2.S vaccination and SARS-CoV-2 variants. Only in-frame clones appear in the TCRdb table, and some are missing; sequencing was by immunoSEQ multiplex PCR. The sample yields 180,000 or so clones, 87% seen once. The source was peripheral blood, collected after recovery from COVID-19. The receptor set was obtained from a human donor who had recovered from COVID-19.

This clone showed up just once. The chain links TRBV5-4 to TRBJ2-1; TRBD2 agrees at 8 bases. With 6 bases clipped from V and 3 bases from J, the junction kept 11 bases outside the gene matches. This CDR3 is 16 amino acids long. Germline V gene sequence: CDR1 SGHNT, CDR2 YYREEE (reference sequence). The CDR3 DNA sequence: TGTGCCAGCACCCTTGGGGCGGGAGGTATCTACAATGAGCAGTTCTTC. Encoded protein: CASTLGAGGIYNEQFF.

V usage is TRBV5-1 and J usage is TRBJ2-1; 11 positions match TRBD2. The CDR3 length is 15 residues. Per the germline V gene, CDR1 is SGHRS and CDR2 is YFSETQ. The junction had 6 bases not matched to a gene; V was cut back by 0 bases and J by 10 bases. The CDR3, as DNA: TGCGCCAGCAGCTTGGGACTAGCGGGGCCCGGGGAGCAGTTCTTC. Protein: CASSLGLAGPGEQFF. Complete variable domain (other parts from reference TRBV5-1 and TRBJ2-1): KAGVTQTPRYLIKTRGQQVTLSCSPISGHRSVSWYQQTPGQGLQFLFEYFSETQRNKGNFPGRFSGRQFSNSRSEMNVSTLELGDSALYLCASSLGLAGPGEQFFGPGTRLTVL.

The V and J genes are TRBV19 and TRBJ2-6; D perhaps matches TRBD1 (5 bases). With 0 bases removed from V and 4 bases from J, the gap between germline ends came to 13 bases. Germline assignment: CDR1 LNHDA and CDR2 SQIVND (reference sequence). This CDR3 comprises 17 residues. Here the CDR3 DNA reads TGTGCCAGTAGTATAGAGGTTAGATCAGGGGGGGCCAACGTCCTGACTTTC. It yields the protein CASSIEVRSGGANVLTF.

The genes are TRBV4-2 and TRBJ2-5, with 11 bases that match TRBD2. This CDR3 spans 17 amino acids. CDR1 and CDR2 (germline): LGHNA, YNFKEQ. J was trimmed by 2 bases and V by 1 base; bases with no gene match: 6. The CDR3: CASSQASGLAAQETQYF. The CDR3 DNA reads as TGTGCCAGCAGCCAAGCCTCGGGACTAGCGGCTCAAGAGACCCAGTACTTC.

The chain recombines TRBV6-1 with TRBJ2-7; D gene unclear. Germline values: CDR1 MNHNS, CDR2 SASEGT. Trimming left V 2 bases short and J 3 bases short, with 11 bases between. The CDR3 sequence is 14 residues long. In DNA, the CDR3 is TGTGCCAGCAGTGAAACGACTCGAAACTACGAGCAGTACTTC. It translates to CASSETTRNYEQYF.

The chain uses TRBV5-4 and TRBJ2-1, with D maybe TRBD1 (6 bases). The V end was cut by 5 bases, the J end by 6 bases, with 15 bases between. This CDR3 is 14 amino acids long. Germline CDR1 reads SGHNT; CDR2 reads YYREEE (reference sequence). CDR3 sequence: CASRPETGLNEQFF. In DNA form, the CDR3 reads TGTGCCAGCAGACCCGAAACAGGGCTCAATGAGCAGTTCTTC.

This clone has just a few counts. This CDR3 reads CAWRGKPTETQYF. Written as DNA, the CDR3 is TGTGCCTGGAGGGGGAAACCGACCGAGACCCAGTACTTC. The chain is built from TRBV30 and TRBJ2-5; D gene ambiguous. Germline assignment: CDR1 GTSNPN and CDR2 SVGIG (reference sequence). There are 13 residues in the CDR3. V was pared by 3 bases and J by 5 bases, with 13 bases between.

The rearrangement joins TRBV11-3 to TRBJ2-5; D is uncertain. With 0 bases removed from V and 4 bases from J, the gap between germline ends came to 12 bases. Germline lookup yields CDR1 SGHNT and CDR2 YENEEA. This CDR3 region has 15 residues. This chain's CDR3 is CASSLDWAPRETQYF. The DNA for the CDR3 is TGTGCCAGCAGCTTAGATTGGGCACCACGAGAGACCCAGTACTTC.

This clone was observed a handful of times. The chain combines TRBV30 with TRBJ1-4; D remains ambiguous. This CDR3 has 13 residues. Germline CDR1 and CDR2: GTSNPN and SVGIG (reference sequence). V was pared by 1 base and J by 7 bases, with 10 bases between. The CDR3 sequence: CAWSAGRTEKLFF. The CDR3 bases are TGTGCCTGGAGTGCGGGAAGGACTGAAAAACTGTTTTTT.

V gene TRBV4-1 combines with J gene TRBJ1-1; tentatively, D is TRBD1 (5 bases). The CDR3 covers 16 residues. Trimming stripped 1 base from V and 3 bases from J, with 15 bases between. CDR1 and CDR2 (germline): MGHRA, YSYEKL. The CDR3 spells CASSQGAGTRHTEAFF. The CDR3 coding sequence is TGCGCCAGCAGCCAAGGGGCAGGGACTAGGCACACTGAAGCTTTCTTT.

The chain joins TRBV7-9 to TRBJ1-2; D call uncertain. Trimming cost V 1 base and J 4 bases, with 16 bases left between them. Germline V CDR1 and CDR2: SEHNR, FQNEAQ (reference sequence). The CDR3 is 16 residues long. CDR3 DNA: TGTGCCAGCAGCTTAGTTCCCGAACTAATCCGCTATGGCTACACCTTC. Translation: CASSLVPELIRYGYTF.

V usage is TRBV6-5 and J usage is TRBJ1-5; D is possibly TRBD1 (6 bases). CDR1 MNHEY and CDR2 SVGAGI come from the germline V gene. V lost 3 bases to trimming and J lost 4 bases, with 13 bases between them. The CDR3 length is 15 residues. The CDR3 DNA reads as TGTGCCAGCAGTTATTCCGGGACACTAAATCAGCCCCAGCATTTT. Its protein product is CASSYSGTLNQPQHF.

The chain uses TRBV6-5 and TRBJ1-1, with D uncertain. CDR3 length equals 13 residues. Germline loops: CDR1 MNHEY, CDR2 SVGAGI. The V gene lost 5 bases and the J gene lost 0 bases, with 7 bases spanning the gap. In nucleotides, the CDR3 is TGTGCCAGCAGTATGACACTGAACACTGAAGCTTTCTTT. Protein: CASSMTLNTEAFF.

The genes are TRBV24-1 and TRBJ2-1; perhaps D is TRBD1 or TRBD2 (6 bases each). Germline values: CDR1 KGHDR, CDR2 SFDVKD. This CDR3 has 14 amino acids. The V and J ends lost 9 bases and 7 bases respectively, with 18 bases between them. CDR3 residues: CATPTGTSINEQFF. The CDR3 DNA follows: TGTGCCACCCCGACAGGAACTAGCATAAATGAGCAGTTCTTC.

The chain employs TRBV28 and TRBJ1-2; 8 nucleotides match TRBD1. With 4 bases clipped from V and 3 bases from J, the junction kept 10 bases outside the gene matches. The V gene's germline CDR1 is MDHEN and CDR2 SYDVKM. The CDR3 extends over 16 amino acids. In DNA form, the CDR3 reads TGTGCCAGCAGTTCCCCAGACAGGGGAACAGACTATGGCTACACCTTC. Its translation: CASSSPDRGTDYGYTF.

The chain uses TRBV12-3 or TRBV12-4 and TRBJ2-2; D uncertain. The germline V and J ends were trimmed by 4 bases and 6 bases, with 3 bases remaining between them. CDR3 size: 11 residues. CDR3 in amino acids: CASSSAGELFF. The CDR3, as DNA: TGTGCCAGCAGTTCCGCCGGGGAGCTGTTTTTT.

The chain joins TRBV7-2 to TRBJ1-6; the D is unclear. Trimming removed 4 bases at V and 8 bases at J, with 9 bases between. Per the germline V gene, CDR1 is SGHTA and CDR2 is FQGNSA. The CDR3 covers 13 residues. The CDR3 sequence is CASSSRRHSPLHF. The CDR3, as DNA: TGTGCCAGCAGCTCCCGTCGTCATTCACCCCTCCACTTT.

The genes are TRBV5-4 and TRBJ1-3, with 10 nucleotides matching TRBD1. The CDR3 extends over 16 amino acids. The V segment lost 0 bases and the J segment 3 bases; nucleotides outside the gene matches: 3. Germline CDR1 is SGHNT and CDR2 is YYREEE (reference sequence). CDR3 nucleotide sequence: TGTGCCAGCAGCTTGGGGGACAGGGGTTTTGGAAACACCATATATTTT. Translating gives CASSLGDRGFGNTIYF.

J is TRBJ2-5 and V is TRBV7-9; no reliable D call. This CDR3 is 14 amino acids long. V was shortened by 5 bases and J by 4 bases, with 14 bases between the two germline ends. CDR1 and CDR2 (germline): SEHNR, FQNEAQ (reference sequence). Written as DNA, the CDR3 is TGTGCCAGCAGCCACGACGACGCAGGAGAGACCCAGTACTTC. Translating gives CASSHDDAGETQYF. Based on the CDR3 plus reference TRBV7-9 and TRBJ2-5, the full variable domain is DTGVSQNPRHKITKRGQNVTFRCDPISEHNRLYWYRQTLGQGPEFLTYFQNEAQLEKSRLLSDRFSAERPKGSFSTLEIQRTEQGDSAMYLCASSHDDAGETQYFGPGTRLLVL.

CDR3 protein: CASSLLGDTIYF. The CDR3 region has the DNA TGTGCCAGCAGCCTGTTGGGAGACACCATATATTTT. The genes are TRBV3-1 (or the pseudogene TRBV3-2) and TRBJ1-3; unclear D gene. CDR1 is LGHDT, CDR2 YNNKEL, per germline (reference sequence). This CDR3 has 12 amino acids. V was cut by 4 bases and J by 8 bases, with 9 bases left in between.

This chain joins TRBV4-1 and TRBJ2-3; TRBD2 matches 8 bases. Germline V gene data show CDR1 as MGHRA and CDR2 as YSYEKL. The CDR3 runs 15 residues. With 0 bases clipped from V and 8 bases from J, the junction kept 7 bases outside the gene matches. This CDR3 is CASSQEAGGRSTQYF. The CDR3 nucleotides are TGCGCCAGCAGCCAAGAGGCCGGCGGGAGGTCTACGCAGTATTTT.

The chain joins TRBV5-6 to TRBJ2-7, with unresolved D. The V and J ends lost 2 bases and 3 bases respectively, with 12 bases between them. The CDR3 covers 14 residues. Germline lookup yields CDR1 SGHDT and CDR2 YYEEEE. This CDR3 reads CASSFLQNFYEQYF. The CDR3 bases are TGTGCCAGCAGCTTCCTCCAGAATTTCTACGAGCAGTACTTC.

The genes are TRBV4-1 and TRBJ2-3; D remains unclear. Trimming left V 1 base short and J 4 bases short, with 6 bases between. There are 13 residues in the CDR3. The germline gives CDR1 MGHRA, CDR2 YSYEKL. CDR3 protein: CASSQGPSDTQYF. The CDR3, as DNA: TGCGCCAGCAGCCAAGGGCCTTCAGATACGCAGTATTTT.

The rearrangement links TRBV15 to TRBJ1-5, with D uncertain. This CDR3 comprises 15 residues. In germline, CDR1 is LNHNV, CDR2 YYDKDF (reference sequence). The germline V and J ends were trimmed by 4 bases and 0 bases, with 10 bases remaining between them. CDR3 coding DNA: TGTGCCACCAGCAACGGGGTCAGTAGCAATCAGCCCCAGCATTTT. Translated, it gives CATSNGVSSNQPQHF.

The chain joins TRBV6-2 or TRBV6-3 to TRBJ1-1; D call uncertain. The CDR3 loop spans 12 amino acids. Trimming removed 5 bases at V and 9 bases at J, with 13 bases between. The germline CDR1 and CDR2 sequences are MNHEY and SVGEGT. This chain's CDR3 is CASSHRASQAFF. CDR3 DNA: TGTGCCAGCAGTCATAGGGCCTCGCAAGCTTTCTTT.

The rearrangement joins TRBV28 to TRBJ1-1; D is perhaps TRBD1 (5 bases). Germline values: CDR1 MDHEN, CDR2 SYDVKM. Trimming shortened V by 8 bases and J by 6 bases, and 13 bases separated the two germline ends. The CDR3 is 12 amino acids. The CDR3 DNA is TGTGCCAGCTGTTCCCCAGGGTCTGAAGCTTTCTTT. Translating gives CASCSPGSEAFF.

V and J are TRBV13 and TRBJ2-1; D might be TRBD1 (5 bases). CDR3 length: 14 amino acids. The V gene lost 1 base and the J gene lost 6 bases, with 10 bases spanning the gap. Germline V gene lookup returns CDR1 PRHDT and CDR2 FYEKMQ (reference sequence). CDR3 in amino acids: CASSLEGASNEQFF. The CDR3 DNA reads TGTGCCAGCAGCTTAGAAGGGGCCTCCAATGAGCAGTTCTTC.